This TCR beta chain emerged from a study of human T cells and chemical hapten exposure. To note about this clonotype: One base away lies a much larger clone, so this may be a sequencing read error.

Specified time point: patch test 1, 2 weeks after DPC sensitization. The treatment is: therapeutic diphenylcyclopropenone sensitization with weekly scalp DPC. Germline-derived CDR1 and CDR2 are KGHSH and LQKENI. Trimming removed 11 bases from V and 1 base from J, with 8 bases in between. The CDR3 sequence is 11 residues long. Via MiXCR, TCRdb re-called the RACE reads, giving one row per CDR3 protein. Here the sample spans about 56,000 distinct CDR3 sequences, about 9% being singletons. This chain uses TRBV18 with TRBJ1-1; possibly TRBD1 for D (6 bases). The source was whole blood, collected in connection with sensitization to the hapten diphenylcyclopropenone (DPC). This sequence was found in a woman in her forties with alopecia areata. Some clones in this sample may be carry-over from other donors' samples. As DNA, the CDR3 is TGTGCCTGCAGGGGGAACACTGAAGCTTTCTTT. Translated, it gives CACRGNTEAFF.